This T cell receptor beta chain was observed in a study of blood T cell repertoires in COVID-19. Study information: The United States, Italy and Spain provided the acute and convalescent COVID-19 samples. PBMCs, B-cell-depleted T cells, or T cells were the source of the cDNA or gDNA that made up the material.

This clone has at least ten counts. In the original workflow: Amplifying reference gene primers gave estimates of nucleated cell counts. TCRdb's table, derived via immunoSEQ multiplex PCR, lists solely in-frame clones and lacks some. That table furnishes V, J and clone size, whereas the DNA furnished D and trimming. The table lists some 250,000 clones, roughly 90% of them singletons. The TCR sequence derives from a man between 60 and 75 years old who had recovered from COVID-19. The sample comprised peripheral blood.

The CDR3 coding sequence is TGTGCCAGCAGTGAGAGATCAGGGGGGTTACAGCCCCAGCATTTT. Protein: CASSERSGGLQPQHF. The V and J genes are TRBV5-6 and TRBJ1-5; 7 bases map to TRBD1. Per the germline V gene, CDR1 is SGHDT and CDR2 is YYEEEE. J lost 7 bases, V lost 5 bases, and 12 bases had no gene match. This CDR3 is 15 amino acids long.